This entry lists 14 T cell receptor beta chains sequenced from one sample in a study of cytomegalovirus exposure and HLA in healthy donors. Use of 60 Vbeta and 13 Jbeta primers characterized the PCR. Produced via immunoSEQ multiplex PCR; TCRdb's table is partial and in-frame only. The data contain 90,000 to 110,000 clones, just under 70% of them singletons. The sequencing input was PBMCs. All receptors come from a woman aged 70-85 years in good health and CMV-seropositive.

The J gene is TRBJ1-2, the V gene TRBV6-5; no reliable D call. Trimming took 6 bases from V and 3 from J, leaving 8 bases between them. Germline loops: CDR1 MNHEY, CDR2 SVGAGI. The CDR3 contains 12 residues. In nucleotides, the CDR3 is TGTGCCAGCAGGACCGGGGACTATGGCTACACCTTC. Residues: CASRTGDYGYTF.

The chain joins TRBV5-6 to TRBJ2-5, with 9 nucleotides matching TRBD1. This CDR3 has 15 amino acids. V shed 4 bases, J shed 2 bases, and the junction held 6 bases outside the gene matches. Germline V gives CDR1 SGHDT, CDR2 YYEEEE. CDR3 loop: CASSRTGAFQETQYF. DNA of the CDR3: TGTGCCAGCAGCAGGACAGGGGCGTTTCAAGAGACCCAGTACTTC.

V and J are TRBV7-9 and TRBJ1-5, with D uncertain. Deletions cut 3 bases from V and 5 bases from J, with 8 bases between. Germline V gene data show CDR1 as SEHNR and CDR2 as FQNEAQ (reference sequence). This CDR3 contains 13 residues. The CDR3 loop is CASSFYRDQPQHF. CDR3 coding DNA: TGTGCCAGCAGCTTTTACCGGGATCAGCCCCAGCATTTT.

The J gene is TRBJ1-1, the V gene TRBV7-2; maybe TRBD1 (5 bases). Trimming shortened V by 3 bases and J by 6 bases, and 11 bases separated the two germline ends. The CDR3 contains 13 residues. The V gene's germline CDR1 is SGHTA and CDR2 FQGNSA. CDR3 region: CASSFVRGSEAFF. CDR3 nucleotide sequence: TGTGCCAGCAGCTTCGTTCGGGGGTCTGAAGCTTTCTTT.

This clone was recorded only once. The chain uses TRBV11-3 and TRBJ1-1; D is undetermined. Germline CDR1 reads SGHNT; CDR2 reads YENEEA. V lost 5 bases and J lost 0, with 10 bases in between. This CDR3 has 14 residues. The CDR3 is CASSPPGLNTEAFF. Here the CDR3 DNA reads TGTGCCAGCAGCCCCCCCGGGTTGAACACTGAAGCTTTCTTT.

The V call is TRBV29-1, the J call TRBJ2-5, with 11 bases matching TRBD1. The V gene's germline CDR1 is SQVTM and CDR2 ANQGSEA. The CDR3 spans 13 residues. V lost 7 bases to trimming and J lost 5 bases; unmatched junction nucleotides: 6. CDR3 region: CSAPDRGRETQYF. The CDR3 coding sequence is TGCAGCGCGCCGGACAGGGGGCGCGAGACCCAGTACTTC.

This chain links TRBV7-8 with TRBJ2-1, with D unresolved. Trimming pared 2 bases from V and 0 bases from J, leaving 8 bases between. The CDR3 is made up of 15 amino acids. The germline gives CDR1 SGHVS, CDR2 FQNEAQ. The CDR3 region has the DNA TGTGCCAGCAGCTTATACAGTAGCTCCTACAATGAGCAGTTCTTC. Translation gives CASSLYSSSYNEQFF.

This chain connects TRBV30 to TRBJ2-7; weak D call: TRBD1 (5 bases). This CDR3 is built from 13 residues. With 0 bases removed from V and 0 bases from J, the gap between germline ends came to 6 bases. Germline values: CDR1 GTSNPN, CDR2 SVGIG (reference sequence). The DNA of the CDR3 is TGTGCCTGGAGTGTAGGGGACTCCTACGAGCAGTACTTC. Protein product: CAWSVGDSYEQYF.

The chain uses TRBV6-1 and TRBJ2-7; 7 bases are a match to TRBD1. This CDR3 region has 14 residues. CDR1 and CDR2 (germline): MNHNS, SASEGT. Losses at the gene ends were 4 bases for V and 2 bases for J; bases not matched to a gene: 5. CDR3 DNA: TGTGCCAGCAGTGGAGGGGGCAGCGCCTACGAGCAGTACTTC. It encodes CASSGGGSAYEQYF.

The chain uses TRBV6-1 and TRBJ2-2; D unclear. This CDR3 is built from 14 residues. CDR1 MNHNS and CDR2 SASEGT come from the germline V gene. V lost 6 bases to trimming and J lost 1 base, with 9 bases between them. The CDR3 protein is CASSVSRNTGELFF. CDR3 coding DNA: TGTGCCAGCAGCGTCTCCAGGAACACCGGGGAGCTGTTTTTT.

Note on this clone: Other nucleotide sequences from this sample produce the same CDR3. This chain connects TRBV6-5 to TRBJ2-3, with a possible D match to TRBD1 (5 bases). Germline values: CDR1 MNHEY, CDR2 SVGAGI. V shed 5 bases and J shed 0 bases, with 9 bases lying between them. This CDR3 contains 14 residues. In DNA, the CDR3 is TGTGCCAGCAGTCCCAGGGTTAGCACAGATACGCAGTATTTT. Protein product: CASSPRVSTDTQYF.

The genes are TRBV5-6 and TRBJ1-1; no clear D. Trimming pared 3 bases from V and 0 bases from J, leaving 6 bases between. Germline CDR1 is SGHDT and CDR2 is YYEEEE. The length of the CDR3 is 13 residues. The CDR3 region is CASSSSVNTEAFF. The CDR3 DNA reads TGTGCCAGCAGCTCCTCTGTGAACACTGAAGCTTTCTTT. Drawing the rest from reference TRBV5-6 and TRBJ1-1, the complete variable domain is DAGVTQSPTHLIKTRGQQVTLRCSPKSGHDTVSWYQQALGQGPQFIFQYYEEEERQRGNFPDRFSGHQFPNYSSELNVNALLLGDSALYLCASSSSVNTEAFFGQGTRLTVV.

The rearrangement uses TRBV5-6 and TRBJ2-5, with D uncertain. The CDR3 length is 12 residues. CDR1 and CDR2 from the germline V gene are SGHDT and YYEEEE. With 2 bases removed from V and 2 bases from J, the gap between germline ends came to 4 bases. CDR3 protein: CASSFLQETQYF. The CDR3 DNA follows: TGTGCCAGCAGCTTTCTTCAAGAGACCCAGTACTTC. The full variable domain, completed using reference TRBV5-6 and TRBJ2-5, is DAGVTQSPTHLIKTRGQQVTLRCSPKSGHDTVSWYQQALGQGPQFIFQYYEEEERQRGNFPDRFSGHQFPNYSSELNVNALLLGDSALYLCASSFLQETQYFGPGTRLLVL.

About this clone: No DNA is shown, since the ends of the CDR3 on it are uncertain; the CDR3 is the one TCRdb lists. In the same sample, other DNA sequences code for this CDR3. The V and J genes are TRBV6-5 and TRBJ1-6. The V gene's germline CDR1 is MNHEY and CDR2 SVGAGI. A total of 14 residues make up the CDR3, ends included. The CDR3 loop is CASSFGSGNSPLHF.